The text below deals with one TCR beta chain. Antigen unknown. This CDR3 contains 15 residues. Looked up from germline, CDR1 is SGHRS and CDR2 is YFSETQ. V was shortened by 0 bases and J by 2 bases, with 11 bases between the two germline ends. Unique molecular identifiers were carried by the TCR beta cDNA libraries. MiXCR, applied by TCRdb to the PCR reads, yields one record per CDR3 protein. The table records approximately 440,000 distinct CDR3 sequences, 45% of them present only once. The sample is drawn from a study of post-analysis software for immune sequencing data. Overall study findings and caveats: Patients showed TRBV5-6, TRBV5-1 and TRBV20-1 among 4 or 5 TRBV segments more frequent than in controls. Controls showed significantly higher normalized Chao1 diversity than did multiple sclerosis patients.

The chain carries TRBV5-1 and TRBJ2-5; D remains unclear. This sequence originates from a girl between 5 and 17 years old with multiple sclerosis. The sample comprised blood. The CDR3: CASSLAGEIQETQYF. In DNA form, the CDR3 reads TGCGCCAGCAGCTTGGCCGGCGAGATACAAGAGACCCAGTACTTC.